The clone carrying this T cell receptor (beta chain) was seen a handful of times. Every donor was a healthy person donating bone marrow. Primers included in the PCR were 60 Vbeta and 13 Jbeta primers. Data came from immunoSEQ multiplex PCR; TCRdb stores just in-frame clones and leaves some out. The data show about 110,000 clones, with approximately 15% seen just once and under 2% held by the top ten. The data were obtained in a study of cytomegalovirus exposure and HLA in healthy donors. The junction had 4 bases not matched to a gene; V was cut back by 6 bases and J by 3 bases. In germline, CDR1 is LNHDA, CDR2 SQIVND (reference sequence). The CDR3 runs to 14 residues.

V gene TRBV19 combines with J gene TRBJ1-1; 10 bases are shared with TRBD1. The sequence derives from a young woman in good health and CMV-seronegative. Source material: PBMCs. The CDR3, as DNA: TGTGCCAGTAGCGGGGACAGGGGATACACTGAAGCTTTCTTT. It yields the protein CASSGDRGYTEAFF.